Below, one T cell receptor (beta chain) is given with its context. Germline CDR1 and CDR2: SGDLS and YYNGEE. The CDR3 consists of 16 residues. J was trimmed by 3 bases and V by 1 base; bases with no gene match: 4. Unstimulated regulatory T cells (CD4+CD25+CD127-), CD4+CD25- non-regulatory cells, CD4 and CD8 cells were FACS-sorted from thawed PBMCs. The data are from a study of Tregs in tolerant kidney transplant recipients. The method was immunoSEQ multiplex PCR; TCRdb's version includes in-frame clones alone and lacks a portion of them. The table lists approximately 65,000 clones, about 83% of them singletons.

The V call is TRBV9, the J call TRBJ2-5, with 12 bases fitting TRBD2. The receptor comes from a human donor in good health. The sequenced material came from CD4+ T cells from blood. DNA of the CDR3: TGTGCCAGCAGCGTACCGGGACTAGCGGGCAAAGAGACCCAGTACTTC. Protein sequence: CASSVPGLAGKETQYF.